What follows are 32 T cell receptor beta chains derived from one specimen sequenced in a study of CD8+CD57+ T cells in acquired aplastic anemia. TCR beta VDJ combinations and CDR3 sequences were profiled from genomic DNA. TCRdb re-analysed the reads in MiXCR, keeping a single row per CDR3 protein. The sample has hundreds of thousands of distinct CDR3 sequences; under 55% are singletons. Only patients with CD8+CD57+ cell expansion on flow cytometry were chosen for sequencing. Sample: sorted CD4+, CD8+, or CD8+CD57+ T cells (not recorded which) from PBMCs. Source of these receptors: a human donor with aplastic anemia.

The chain employs TRBV7-8 and TRBJ2-1, with 7 bases fitting TRBD2. CDR1 and CDR2 from the germline V gene are SGHVS and FQNEAQ. V lost 2 bases to trimming and J lost 6 bases; unmatched junction nucleotides: 4. This CDR3 region has 14 residues. Here the CDR3 DNA reads TGTGCCAGCAGCTTAATCAGGGAGGGCAATGAGCAGTTCTTC. Translation gives CASSLIREGNEQFF. Full variable domain (rest looked up from reference TRBV7-8 and TRBJ2-1): GAGVSQSPRYKVAKRGQDVALRCDPISGHVSLFWYQQALGQGPEFLTYFQNEAQLDKSGLPSDRFFAERPEGSVSTLKIQRTQQEDSAVYLCASSLIREGNEQFFGPGTRLTVL.

CDR3: CSVENADTQYF. CDR3 nucleotide sequence: TGCAGCGTTGAGAACGCAGATACGCAGTATTTT. The chain employs TRBV29-1 and TRBJ2-3; no clear D. Germline CDR1 is SQVTM and CDR2 is ANQGSEA. CDR3 size: 11 residues. Trimming removed 3 bases from V and 4 bases from J, with 5 bases in between.

CDR3 loop: CASRDWGAYNEQFF. The CDR3 bases are TGTGCCAGCAGAGATTGGGGGGCCTACAATGAGCAGTTCTTC. The V call is TRBV2, the J call TRBJ2-1; D might be TRBD2 (6 bases). Per the germline V gene, CDR1 is SNHLY and CDR2 is FYNNEI. V lost 6 bases, J lost 2 bases, and 11 bases lay in between. The CDR3 has 14 amino acids.

This chain connects TRBV5-1 to TRBJ1-1, with 8 bases lining up with TRBD1. CDR1 SGHRS and CDR2 YFSETQ come from the germline V gene. This CDR3 region has 17 residues. With V trimmed by 4 bases and J by 0 bases, 11 bases remained unmatched. The CDR3 DNA is TGCGCCAGCAGCCCGACGACAGGGGCCCCAATGAACACTGAAGCTTTCTTT. Amino acid sequence: CASSPTTGAPMNTEAFF.

This clonotype was detected many times. The chain joins TRBV14 to TRBJ2-1; no definite D call. Trimming pared 0 bases from V and 10 bases from J, leaving 7 bases between. Germline V gives CDR1 SGHDN, CDR2 FVKESK. The CDR3 contains 12 residues. The CDR3 region is CASSQEPGEQFF. The CDR3 coding sequence is TGTGCCAGCAGCCAAGAGCCCGGGGAGCAGTTCTTC.

This clonotype was found many times. The rearrangement uses TRBV29-1 and TRBJ2-7, with 7 bases identical to TRBD1. The CDR3 is made up of 13 amino acids. Germline V gene sequence: CDR1 SQVTM, CDR2 ANQGSEA. The ends lost 7 bases at V and 0 bases at J; junction bases unmatched: 6. CDR3 nucleotides: TGCAGCGCTAAACAGGGGAGCTCCTACGAGCAGTACTTC. This sequence encodes CSAKQGSSYEQYF.

This clonotype was observed many times. The V call is TRBV2, the J call TRBJ1-4, with 10 bases matching TRBD1. Germline CDR1 is SNHLY and CDR2 is FYNNEI. The CDR3 consists of 14 residues. V trimming: 6 bases; J trimming: 6 bases; junction bases outside the gene matches: 4. The CDR3 region has the DNA TGTGCCAGCAGGGAGGGGACAGGGGATGAAAAACTGTTTTTT. It is translated as CASREGTGDEKLFF.

The chain links TRBV11-3 to TRBJ1-5, with D perhaps matching TRBD1 (5 bases). The CDR3 length is 15 residues. With 6 bases removed from V and 7 bases from J, the gap between germline ends came to 19 bases. Germline V gene lookup returns CDR1 SGHNT and CDR2 YENEEA. In nucleotides, the CDR3 is TGTGCCAGCAGAACCGGTGGGGCGGGAGGGCAGCCCCAGCATTTT. Its translation is CASRTGGAGGQPQHF.

This sequence joins TRBV15 and TRBJ2-3, with 10 positions matching TRBD2. CDR1 and CDR2 from the germline V gene are LNHNV and YYDKDF (reference sequence). CDR3 length equals 16 residues. J gave up 2 bases and V 3 bases, and 5 bases lay outside the gene matches. The CDR3 DNA is TGTGCCACCAGCAGCCGGACTAGCGGCATCACAGATACGCAGTATTTT. Protein sequence: CATSSRTSGITDTQYF.

The sample holds a few counts of this clonotype. The chain is built from TRBV3-1 and TRBJ2-3; 8 bases match TRBD2. There are 16 residues in the CDR3. Per germline, CDR1 LGHDT and CDR2 YNNKEL (reference sequence). V lost 1 base and J lost 1; bases outside the gene matches: 4. In DNA, the CDR3 is TGTGCCAGCAGCCAAGCGGGAGCGGGGGGCACAGATACGCAGTATTTT. Translated: CASSQAGAGGTDTQYF.

The chain joins TRBV11-1 to TRBJ2-2, with 7 bases identical to TRBD2. After removal of 6 bases from V and 7 bases from J, the junction contained 11 bases not matched to a gene. Germline V lookup: CDR1 SGHAT, CDR2 FQDESV (reference sequence). The CDR3 is 15 residues long. The CDR3 protein is CASRPSLAADGELFF. The CDR3, as DNA: TGTGCCAGCAGACCCTCCCTAGCGGCGGACGGGGAGCTGTTTTTT.

This clonotype was detected many times. This chain uses TRBV7-2 with TRBJ2-3, with a tentative D call TRBD2 (7 bases). Germline values: CDR1 SGHTA, CDR2 FQGNSA. The CDR3 totals 17 residues. Trimming stripped 2 bases from V and 1 base from J, with 16 bases between. The CDR3 is CASSLSGGASGTDTQYF. DNA of the CDR3: TGTGCCAGCAGCTTAAGTGGGGGGGCAAGTGGCACAGATACGCAGTATTTT.

As for this clonotype: A much larger clone is a single base away; this may be a read error. This chain joins TRBV30 and TRBJ2-7; a weak D match, TRBD2 (6 bases). Germline assignment: CDR1 GTSNPN and CDR2 SVGIG (reference sequence). With 7 bases removed from V and 9 bases from J, the gap between germline ends came to 19 bases. This CDR3 contains 12 residues. CDR3 sequence reads: CASSASMGGQYF. Written as DNA, the CDR3 is TGTGCCTCCTCGGCCTCCATGGGGGGGCAGTACTTC.

For this clonotype: Germline is not matched at one junction end, which may reflect a read error. The rearrangement uses TRBV9 and TRBJ2-5; D is unresolved. Germline-derived CDR1 and CDR2 are SGDLS and YYNGEE. This CDR3 contains 13 residues. The CDR3 DNA reads TGTGCCAGCAGCGTAGTTTCCCAAGAGATCCAGTACTTC. Translation: CASSVVSQEIQYF.

The V call is TRBV29-1, the J call TRBJ2-7, with 10 bases matching TRBD1. This CDR3 has 12 amino acids. Germline V gives CDR1 SQVTM, CDR2 ANQGSEA. J gave up 7 bases and V 6 bases, and 6 bases lay outside the gene matches. This CDR3 is CSVGQGGEEQYF. In DNA form, the CDR3 reads TGCAGCGTCGGACAGGGGGGGGAAGAGCAGTACTTC.

At least ten counts were recorded for this clonotype. This rearrangement joins TRBV9 to TRBJ1-3, with TRBD1 matching over 8 bases. This CDR3 contains 16 residues. Germline V lookup: CDR1 SGDLS, CDR2 YYNGEE. V was clipped by 0 bases and J by 4 bases; unmatched bases: 6. The CDR3 DNA follows: TGTGCCAGCAGCGTAGGCCAGGGGGCGTCGGGAAACACCATATATTTT. Translating gives CASSVGQGASGNTIYF.

The sample holds a few counts of this clonotype. The chain carries TRBV5-1 and TRBJ2-1; tentatively, D is TRBD2 (7 bases). The CDR3 is 17 amino acids. CDR1 and CDR2 from the germline V gene are SGHRS and YFSETQ. Trimming left V 3 bases short and J 4 bases short, with 20 bases between. The CDR3 bases are TGCGCCAGCAGCTCCACCCTTGGGGGGGCCCTTTACAATGAGCAGTTCTTC. It is translated as CASSSTLGGALYNEQFF.

This chain uses TRBV20-1 with TRBJ1-2; D is undetermined. The CDR3 contains 12 residues. Germline V gene sequence: CDR1 DFQATT, CDR2 SNEGSKA (reference sequence). V lost 6 bases to trimming and J lost 1 base, with 9 bases between them. The CDR3 protein is CSARTGNYGYTF. The CDR3 nucleotides are TGCAGTGCCAGGACGGGTAACTATGGCTACACCTTC.

This clonotype has at least ten counts. Sequence at one end of the junction differs from germline and may be a read error. The chain recombines TRBV6-6 with TRBJ1-2; D remains unclear. Germline loops: CDR1 MNHNY, CDR2 SVGAGI (reference sequence). This CDR3 spans 15 amino acids. The CDR3 here is CASSSQRIIDTNPPF. The CDR3 nucleotides read TGTGCCAGCAGTTCCCAGAGGATAATCGATACTAACCCACCCTTC.

At least ten counts were recorded for this clonotype. The V call is TRBV6-1, the J call TRBJ1-3; a possible D gene is TRBD1 (6 bases). With 7 bases removed from V and 0 bases from J, the gap between germline ends came to 13 bases. Germline V lookup: CDR1 MNHNS, CDR2 SASEGT. The CDR3 extends over 15 amino acids. CDR3 loop: CASTYHRASGNTIYF. The CDR3 DNA follows: TGTGCCAGCACATACCACAGGGCCTCTGGAAACACCATATATTTT.

A word on this clonotype: One base away lies a much larger clone, so this may be a sequencing read error. The chain employs TRBV5-1 and TRBJ2-7, with no clear D. The CDR3 has 12 residues. The germline CDR1 and CDR2 sequences are SGHRS and YFSETQ. Written as DNA, the CDR3 is TGCGCCAGCAGATTGGCCAACGGCGAGCAGTACTTC. It specifies CASRLANGEQYF.

This clonotype was seen a single time. It is unclear where the CDR3 begins or ends on the DNA, so no DNA is shown, and the CDR3 is as TCRdb lists it. The chain links TRBV20-1 to TRBJ1-2; the table calls TRBD1, which could not be checked here. The germline CDR1 and CDR2 sequences are DFQATT and SNEGSKA (reference sequence). The CDR3 contains 13 residues when both ends are counted. The CDR3 is CSARTGVGSGNTF.

This clonotype showed up just a few times. The rearrangement uses TRBV7-8 and TRBJ1-1; the D gene is possibly TRBD1 (6 bases). This CDR3 contains 14 residues. Per germline, CDR1 SGHVS and CDR2 FQNEAQ. Trimming removed 1 base from V and 3 bases from J, with 9 bases in between. The CDR3, as DNA: TGTGCCAGCAGCTTAGGACAGGAGTACACTGAAGCTTTCTTT. Encoded protein: CASSLGQEYTEAFF. The variable domain in full, with the rest retrieved from reference TRBV7-8 and TRBJ1-1, is GAGVSQSPRYKVAKRGQDVALRCDPISGHVSLFWYQQALGQGPEFLTYFQNEAQLDKSGLPSDRFFAERPEGSVSTLKIQRTQQEDSAVYLCASSLGQEYTEAFFGQGTRLTVV.

This chain uses TRBV20-1 with TRBJ1-2, with D tentatively TRBD1 (6 bases). Germline lookup yields CDR1 DFQATT and CDR2 SNEGSKA (reference sequence). The CDR3 sequence is 16 residues long. Trimming took off 3 bases at V and 0 bases at J, with 17 bases between the two ends. In DNA form, the CDR3 reads TGCAGTGCTAGCCCGGGGGCGACCATAGCTAACTATGGCTACACCTTC. This sequence encodes CSASPGATIANYGYTF.

This clonotype was seen at least ten times. This chain uses TRBV2 with TRBJ2-2; D remains unclear. V was trimmed by 7 bases and J by 6 bases, leaving 12 bases between them. Per germline, CDR1 SNHLY and CDR2 FYNNEI. This CDR3 spans 13 amino acids. The chain's CDR3 is CASTELTSGELFF. CDR3 DNA: TGTGCCAGCACCGAACTCACTTCCGGGGAGCTGTTTTTT.

This clonotype was seen once. The chain uses TRBV5-1 and TRBJ2-2, with 7 bases matching TRBD1. Unmatched junction bases numbered 9, after V lost 5 bases and J lost 2 bases. This CDR3 has 16 residues. In germline, CDR1 is SGHRS, CDR2 YFSETQ. The DNA of the CDR3 is TGCGCCAGCAGGGGGAATCGACAGGGCAACACCGGGGAGCTGTTTTTT. Protein sequence: CASRGNRQGNTGELFF.

This clonotype was observed at least ten times. V usage is TRBV5-1 and J usage is TRBJ2-2, with TRBD1 matching 8 bases. This CDR3 contains 16 residues. Germline values: CDR1 SGHRS, CDR2 YFSETQ. V was clipped by 4 bases and J by 7 bases; unmatched bases: 12. This chain's CDR3 is CASSPQTGAKGGELFF. The DNA of the CDR3 is TGCGCCAGCAGCCCCCAGACAGGGGCCAAGGGCGGGGAGCTGTTTTTT.

Note on this clonotype: Just one base apart from a much larger clone, this may be a read error. The chain employs TRBV5-1 and TRBJ1-1; D remains unclear. The CDR3 has 15 residues. CDR1 and CDR2 (germline): SGHRS, YFSETQ. The CDR3 reads CASSLEGGRNTEALF. Written as DNA, the CDR3 is TGCGCCAGCAGCTTGGAGGGCGGTAGGAACACTGAAGCTCTCTTT.

Concerning this clonotype: Here the CDR3 omits its conserved ending phenylalanine or tryptophan, so a read error is the likely source. The DNA is omitted, as the CDR3 cannot be located on it reliably, and the CDR3 follows TCRdb's listing. The chain has TRBV15 and TRBJ2-6. The CDR3 is 9 amino acids long, termini counted. Germline CDR1 reads LNHNV; CDR2 reads YYDKDF (reference sequence). The CDR3 sequence: CATSRDRLV.

This clonotype was counted only a few times. The V and J genes are TRBV7-3 and TRBJ1-2; TRBD1 agrees at 9 bases. J lost 0 bases, V lost 4 bases, and 3 bases had no gene match. The CDR3 spans 15 residues. Germline values: CDR1 SGHTA, CDR2 FQGTGA. CDR3 coding DNA: TGTGCCAGCAGCTCGGGGACAGGGACTAACTATGGCTACACCTTC. This codes for CASSSGTGTNYGYTF.

The chain combines TRBV7-9 with TRBJ2-1; 7 bases fit TRBD1. The CDR3 contains 16 residues. J was trimmed by 7 bases and V by 5 bases; bases with no gene match: 14. Germline V gene lookup returns CDR1 SEHNR and CDR2 FQNEAQ (reference sequence). The CDR3 nucleotides read TGTGCCAGCAGCATGCAACAGGGGCCCAAATGGAATGAGCAGTTCTTC. As protein: CASSMQQGPKWNEQFF.

The genes are TRBV19 and TRBJ1-5, with D tentatively TRBD1 (5 bases). The germline gives CDR1 LNHDA, CDR2 SQIVND (reference sequence). The V end was cut by 9 bases, the J end by 2 bases, with 20 bases between. The CDR3 contains 16 residues. DNA for the CDR3: TGTGCCAGCAAATGGGTGAGCGGGGGTGGCAATCAGCCCCAGCATTTT. Translated, it gives CASKWVSGGGNQPQHF.